The sequence of this T cell receptor beta chain was determined in a study of T cell repertoires in cytomegalovirus infection (dated by TCRdb to about 2019). Describing the broader study: Donor HLA type was relevant to the analysis, because carriage of CMV infection together with the matching HLA type was indicated by public TCR beta signatures. Study-wide findings and limitations: Cumulative frequency of public TCR beta family members discriminated carriers of CMV infection plus the relevant HLA type in this cohort and an independent roughly 340-donor cohort. The ex vivo response was dominated by HLA-C-restricted CMV-specific TCR beta clonotypes, which also provided the single most frequent clonotype in two of eight donors.

The reads were generated on an Illumina HiSeq 1500. TCRdb handled the public reads itself, with Q25 trimming in fastp and clone calling in MiXCR, and kept productive beta chains. Merged by CDR3 protein, the rows form single entries marked with the most common genes and DNA. This sample has 200,000 to 250,000 distinct CDR3 sequences in its table, and roughly 22% of those were observed once. The ten largest clones take up 15% to 20% of the sample. The CDR3 measures 14 amino acids from cysteine to phenylalanine. Only the CDR3 part of the read is kept: 42 bases, read in frame from the first base. CDR1 and CDR2 are drawn from the germline V gene (reference sequence): DFQATT, SNEGSKA. After removal of 3 bases from V and 13 bases from J, the junction retains 10 bases not matched to a gene. Note on this clonotype: Its specific antigen is unknown. The input lacks base qualities; no much larger clone sits a single base away.

The receptor comes from a human donor in good health (CMV status not recorded). Some clones in this sample may be carry-over from other donors' samples. The material sequenced was CD8+ T cells from PBMCs. The chain is made from TRBV20-1 and TRBJ2-1; 12 nucleotides in the junction match TRBD2. The nucleotide sequence is given as TGCAGTGCTAGTTTCCTAGCGGGGGGGGACGATCAGTTCTTC. Translation gives CSASFLAGGDDQFF.